This TCR beta chain emerged from a study of cytomegalovirus exposure and HLA in healthy donors. The PCR contained 60 Vbeta and 13 Jbeta primers. Some clones are missing from TCRdb's copy, which holds only in-frame ones; the method was immunoSEQ multiplex PCR. The sample consists of about 280,000 clones, 70% to 90% of them appearing once. This clonotype was sampled from a woman aged 18-29 years in good health and CMV-seronegative. Material for sequencing was PBMCs.

The CDR3 coding sequence is TGTGCCAGCACGCTTCAAGCCGCCTTTAACTATGGCTACACCTTC. Translating it yields CASTLQAAFNYGYTF. This rearrangement joins TRBV5-4 to TRBJ1-2; D call uncertain. This CDR3 region has 15 residues. V lost 6 bases to trimming and J lost 1 base, with 16 bases between them. Germline V gene data show CDR1 as SGHNT and CDR2 as YYREEE (reference sequence).